This TCR beta chain comes out of a study of T cells after posttransplantation cyclophosphamide. General study findings and limits: Donor CD8+ memory clones often dominated recipient blood repertoires at later times. Recipient CMV seropositivity and CMV reactivation strongly tracked TRB clonality. Blood and skin or GI T cell repertoires showed limited TRB overlap.

Points on this clone: The antigen is not known.

Using immunoSEQ multiplex PCR, the repertoire was profiled, and TCRdb retains in-frame clones only, with some absent. The table includes 20,000 to 25,000 clones, approximately 92% detected once. The V gene's germline CDR1 is SGHAT and CDR2 FQNNGV. Trimming took 0 bases from V and 3 from J, leaving 12 bases between them. CDR3 length: 15 amino acids. Control samples came 1 year after myeloablative marrow transplants with methotrexate plus calcineurin inhibitor. The chain combines TRBV11-2 with TRBJ2-7; tentatively, D is TRBD1 (6 bases). This sample comprised PBMCs, obtained roughly 49 weeks after allogeneic stem cell transplant with calcineurin inhibitor and methotrexate. The sequence was obtained from a female patient in her 30s who received an allogeneic stem cell transplant from an unrelated donor, was CMV-positive, and had acute and chronic GVHD. Some of the T cells may derive from the graft donor. CDR3 in amino acids: CASSLDAGENYEQYF. CDR3 nucleotides: TGTGCCAGCAGCTTAGACGCAGGGGAAAACTACGAGCAGTACTTC.